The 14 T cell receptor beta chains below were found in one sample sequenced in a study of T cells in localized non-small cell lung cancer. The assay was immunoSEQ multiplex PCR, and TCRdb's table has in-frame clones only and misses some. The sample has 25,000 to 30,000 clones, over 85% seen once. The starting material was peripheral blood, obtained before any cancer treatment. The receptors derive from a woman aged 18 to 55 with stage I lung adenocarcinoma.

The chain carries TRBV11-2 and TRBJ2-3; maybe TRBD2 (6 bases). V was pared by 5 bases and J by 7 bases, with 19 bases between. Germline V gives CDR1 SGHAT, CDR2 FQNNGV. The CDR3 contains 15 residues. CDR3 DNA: TGTGCCAGCAGCCCCGGGGTAGCTGGGGGGAATACGCAGTATTTT. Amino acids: CASSPGVAGGNTQYF.

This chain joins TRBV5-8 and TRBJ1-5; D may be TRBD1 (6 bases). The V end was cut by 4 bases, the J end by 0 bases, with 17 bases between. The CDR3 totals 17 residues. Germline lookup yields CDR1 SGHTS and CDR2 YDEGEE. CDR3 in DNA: TGTGCCAGCAGCCCCCAGGTAGGGGGGGATAGCAATCAGCCCCAGCATTTT. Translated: CASSPQVGGDSNQPQHF.

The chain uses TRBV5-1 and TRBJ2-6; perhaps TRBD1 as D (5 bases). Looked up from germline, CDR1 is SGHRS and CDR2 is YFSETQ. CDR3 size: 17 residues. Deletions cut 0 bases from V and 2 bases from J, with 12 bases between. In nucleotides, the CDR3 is TGCGCCAGCAGCTTGGGCACAGGACGACCTGGGGCCAACGTCCTGACTTTC. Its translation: CASSLGTGRPGANVLTF.

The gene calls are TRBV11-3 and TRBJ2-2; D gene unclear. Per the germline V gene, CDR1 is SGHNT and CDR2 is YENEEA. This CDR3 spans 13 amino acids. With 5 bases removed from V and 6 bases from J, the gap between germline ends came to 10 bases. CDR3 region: CASSPRRAGELFF. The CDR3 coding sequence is TGTGCCAGCAGCCCCCGAAGGGCCGGGGAGCTGTTTTTT.

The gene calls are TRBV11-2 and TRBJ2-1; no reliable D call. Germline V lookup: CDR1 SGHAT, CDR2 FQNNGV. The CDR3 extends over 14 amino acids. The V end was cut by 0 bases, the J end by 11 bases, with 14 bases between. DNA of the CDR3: TGTGCCAGCAGCTTAGAGTCGCCTACCGCTAAGCAGTTCTTC. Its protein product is CASSLESPTAKQFF.

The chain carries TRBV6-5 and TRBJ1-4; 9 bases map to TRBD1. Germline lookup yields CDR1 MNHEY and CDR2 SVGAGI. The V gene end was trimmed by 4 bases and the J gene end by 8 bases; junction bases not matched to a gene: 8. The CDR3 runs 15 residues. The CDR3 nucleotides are TGTGCCAGCAGTTTCGGGACAGGGCGAGAAGAAAAACTGTTTTTT. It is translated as CASSFGTGREEKLFF.

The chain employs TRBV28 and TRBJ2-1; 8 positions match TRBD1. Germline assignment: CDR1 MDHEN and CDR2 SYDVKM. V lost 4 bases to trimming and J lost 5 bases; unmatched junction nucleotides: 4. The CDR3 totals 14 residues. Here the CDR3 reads CASSSGTGNNEQFF. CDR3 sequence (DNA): TGTGCCAGCAGTTCCGGGACAGGTAACAATGAGCAGTTCTTC.

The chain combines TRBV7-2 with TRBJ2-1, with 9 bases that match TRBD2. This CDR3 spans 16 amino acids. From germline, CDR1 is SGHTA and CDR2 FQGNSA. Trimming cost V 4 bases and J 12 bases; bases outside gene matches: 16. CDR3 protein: CASSSRVAGVGKGQFF. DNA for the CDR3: TGTGCCAGCAGCTCCAGGGTAGCGGGAGTGGGTAAAGGGCAGTTCTTC.

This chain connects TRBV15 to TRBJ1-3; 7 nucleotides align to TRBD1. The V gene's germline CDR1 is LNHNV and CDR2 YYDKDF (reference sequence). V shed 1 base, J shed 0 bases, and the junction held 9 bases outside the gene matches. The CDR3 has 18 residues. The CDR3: CATSRANTGAISGNTIYF. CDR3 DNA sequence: TGTGCCACCAGCAGAGCTAACACAGGGGCCATCTCTGGAAACACCATATATTTT.

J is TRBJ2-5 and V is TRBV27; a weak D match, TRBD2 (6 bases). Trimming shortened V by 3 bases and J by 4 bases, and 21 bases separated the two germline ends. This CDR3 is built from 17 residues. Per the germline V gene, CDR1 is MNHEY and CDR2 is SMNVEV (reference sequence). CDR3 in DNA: TGTGCCAGCAGTTTGGGGTTAGGAGGGAGTTGGCCAGAGACCCAGTACTTC. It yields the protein CASSLGLGGSWPETQYF.

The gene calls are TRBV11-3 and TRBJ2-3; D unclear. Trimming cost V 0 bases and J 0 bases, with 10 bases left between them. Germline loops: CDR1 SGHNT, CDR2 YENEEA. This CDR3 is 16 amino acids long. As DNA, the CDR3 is TGTGCCAGCAGCTTAGAGGGAAGGGCTAGCACAGATACGCAGTATTTT. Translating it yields CASSLEGRASTDTQYF.

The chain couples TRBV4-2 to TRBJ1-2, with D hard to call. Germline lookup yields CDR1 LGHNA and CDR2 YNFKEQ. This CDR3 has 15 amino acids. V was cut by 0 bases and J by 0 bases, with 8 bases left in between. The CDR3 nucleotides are TGTGCCAGCAGCCAAGATATTGCTGCTAACTATGGCTACACCTTC. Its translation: CASSQDIAANYGYTF.

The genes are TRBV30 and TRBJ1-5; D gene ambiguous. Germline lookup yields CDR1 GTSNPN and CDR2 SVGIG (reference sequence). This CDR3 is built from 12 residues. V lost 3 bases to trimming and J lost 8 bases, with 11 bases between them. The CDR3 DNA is TGTGCCTGGAGCCCAGGTGAAGAGCCCCAGCATTTT. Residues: CAWSPGEEPQHF.

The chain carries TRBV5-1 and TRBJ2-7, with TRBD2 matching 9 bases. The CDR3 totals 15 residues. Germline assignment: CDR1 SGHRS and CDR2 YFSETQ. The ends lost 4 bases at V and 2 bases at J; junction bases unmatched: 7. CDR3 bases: TGCGCCAGCAGCGTCGCTAGCGGGATCCCCTACGAGCAGTACTTC. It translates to CASSVASGIPYEQYF.